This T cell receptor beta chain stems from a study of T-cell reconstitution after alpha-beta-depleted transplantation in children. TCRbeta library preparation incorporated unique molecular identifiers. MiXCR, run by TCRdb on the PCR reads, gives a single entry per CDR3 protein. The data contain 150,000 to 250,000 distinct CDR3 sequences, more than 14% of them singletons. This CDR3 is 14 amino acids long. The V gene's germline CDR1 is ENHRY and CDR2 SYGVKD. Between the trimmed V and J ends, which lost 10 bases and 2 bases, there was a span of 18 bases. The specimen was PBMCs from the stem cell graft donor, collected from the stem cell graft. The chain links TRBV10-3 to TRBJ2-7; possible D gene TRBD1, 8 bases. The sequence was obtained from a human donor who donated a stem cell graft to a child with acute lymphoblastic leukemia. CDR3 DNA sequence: TGTGCCACCGCGACAGGGGAGGGAGCCTACGAGCAGTACTTC. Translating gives CATATGEGAYEQYF.